The rows below give T cell receptor beta chains drawn from one sample of a study of blood T cell repertoires in COVID-19. Using immunoSEQ multiplex PCR, the repertoire was profiled, and TCRdb retains in-frame clones only, with some absent. The sample records 150,000 or so clones, about 70% being singletons. What was sequenced was peripheral blood. The receptors here all came from a woman aged 65 to 85 with acute or convalescent COVID-19. The CDR3 runs from the conserved cysteine through the conserved F or W. Each record gives: J gene, CDR3 length, D gene, clone size, V gene, CDR3 DNA, CDR3 protein. The D gene is left open where the match is weak. Expanded clones get a size class; other rows say once, few or many, or leave the size out.

>TRBJ2-7|16|TRBD1|once|TRBV28
TGTGCCAGCAGTCCTCCCCTTGGGACAGGAACCTACGAGCAGTACTTC
CASSPPLGTGTYEQYF
>TRBJ2-3|16|.|once|TRBV4-3
TGCGCCAGCAGCCTGATGAAGCGGAATAGCACAGATACGCAGTATTTT
CASSLMKRNSTDTQYF
>TRBJ1-2|14|TRBD1|once|TRBV7-3
TGTGCCAGCAGCCAAACCGGGACAGGGTTCGGCTACACCTTC
CASSQTGTGFGYTF
>TRBJ1-3|11|TRBD1|.|TRBV10-1
TGCGCCAGCAGTGAGCGGGACAGCCCTCCTTTT
CASSERDSPPF
>TRBJ2-7|14|TRBD2|.|TRBV2
TGTGCCAGCATTCCGGGACTAGCAAACTACGAGCAGTACTTC
CASIPGLANYEQYF
>TRBJ2-3|15|.|.|TRBV24-1
TGTGCCACCAGTGATTCACAGGATGTCACAGATACGCAGTATTTT
CATSDSQDVTDTQYF
>TRBJ1-5|16|.|few|TRBV4-2
TGTGCCAGCAGCCAAGAAGTAGGAGGTGTCAATCAGCCCCAGCATTTT
CASSQEVGGVNQPQHF
>TRBJ1-4|17|.|.|TRBV7-9
TGTGCCAGCAGCCCCGGCAGGAGGCAGGGGATAGATGAAAAACTGTTTTTT
CASSPGRRQGIDEKLFF
>TRBJ2-7|15|TRBD2|.|TRBV10-1
TGCGCCAGCAGCCGATCTAGCGGGAGTGCCTACGAGCAGTACTTC
CASSRSSGSAYEQYF
>TRBJ2-7|18|TRBD1|.|TRBV25-1
TGTGCCAGCAGTGAGCCGGGACAGGGGGCAGGGTACTCTAACGAGCAGTACTTC
CASSEPGQGAGYSNEQYF
>TRBJ2-6|15|.|.|TRBV5-1
TGCGCCAGCGGGAGGGGGTCCTCTGGGGCCAACGTCCTGACTTTC
CASGRGSSGANVLTF
>TRBJ2-1|16|TRBD1|.|TRBV29-1
TGCAGCGTTGAAGAGTTAAGACAGGGGCTCTACAATGAGCAGTTCTTC
CSVEELRQGLYNEQFF
>TRBJ2-3|17|.|.|TRBV18
TGTGCCAGCTCACCAGGGGTCCCGGGAGCACTAACAGATACGCAGTATTTT
CASSPGVPGALTDTQYF
>TRBJ2-7|14|.|.|TRBV7-8
TGTGCCAGCGGCCTACGGGACTGGAGCTACGAGCAGTACTTC
CASGLRDWSYEQYF
>TRBJ1-6|14|TRBD1|.|TRBV6-2/TRBV6-3
TGTGCCAGCAGTAGGACAGGGATTAATTCACCCCTCCACTTT
CASSRTGINSPLHF
>TRBJ1-3|16|.|once|TRBV5-5
TGTGCCAGCAACTCCGGGGGACGTGGACCTGGAAACACCATATATTTT
CASNSGGRGPGNTIYF
>TRBJ2-1|13|.|many|TRBV6-5
TGTGCCAGCACGGATGGGTTGAGAGGGAAGGCGTTCTTC
CASTDGLRGKAFF
>TRBJ2-3|15|.|.|TRBV28
TGTGCCAGCAGTTTTGCGGGTCCTAGCACAGATACGCAGTATTTT
CASSFAGPSTDTQYF
>TRBJ1-2|15|.|.|TRBV28
TGTGCCAGCAAAGGCGGGGGCGGCTCGGGCTATGGCTACACCTTC
CASKGGGGSGYGYTF
>TRBJ1-3|14|.|.|TRBV6-6
TGTGCCAGCAATTCCGGGGGAACTGGAAACACCATATATTTT
CASNSGGTGNTIYF
>TRBJ2-7|14|TRBD2|.|TRBV2
TGTGCCAGCAGTGCCCGGGGGGAGAGCCACGAGCAGTACTTC
CASSARGESHEQYF
>TRBJ1-1|14|.|.|TRBV4-2
TGTGCCAGCAGCTCAAGCAGGGGCTTTTCTGAAGCTTTCTTT
CASSSSRGFSEAFF
>TRBJ2-7|15|TRBD1|.|TRBV12-5
TGTGCTAGTGGTTTGGTACCGGACAGGGGGTACGAGCAGTACTTC
CASGLVPDRGYEQYF
>TRBJ2-1|12|.|.|TRBV6-2/TRBV6-3
TGTGCCAGCAGTTACAGCGGCTATGAGCAGTTCTTC
CASSYSGYEQFF
>TRBJ2-7|15|TRBD2|.|TRBV14
TGTGCCAGCAGCCAAGGAAGAGGGACTAGCCTCAAGCAGTACTTC
CASSQGRGTSLKQYF
>TRBJ2-1|15|.|.|TRBV9
TGTGCCAGCAGCGTTGGTAGCGTAACCTCCACTGAGCAGTTCTTC
CASSVGSVTSTEQFF
>TRBJ1-6|13|TRBD1|few|TRBV19
TGTGCCAGAAACCGGGACAGGATTTCACCCCTCCACTTT
CARNRDRISPLHF
>TRBJ2-3|14|TRBD2|.|TRBV19
TGTGCCAGTAGTATGGGCGGGAGTCCAGATACGCAGTATTTT
CASSMGGSPDTQYF
>TRBJ1-5|15|.|.|TRBV10-3
TGTGCCATCAGTGACGAGGGATTTAGCAATCAGCCCCAGCATTTT
CAISDEGFSNQPQHF
>TRBJ1-1|14|.|.|TRBV27
TGTGCCAGCAGCCGGACAGAGTATGTTGGTGAAGCTTTCTTT
CASSRTEYVGEAFF
>TRBJ1-5|14|TRBD1|few|TRBV7-8
TGTGCCAGCAGCCCGACAGGGTTAAGTCAGCCCCAGCATTTT
CASSPTGLSQPQHF
>TRBJ2-7|15|TRBD1|.|TRBV5-1
TGCGCCAGCAGCGGAGGACAGGGGATTGTCGACGAGCAGTACTTC
CASSGGQGIVDEQYF
>TRBJ1-3|16|.|many|TRBV7-2
TGTGCCAGCAGCCCATCGGACGGGGTCTCTGGAAACACCATATATTTT
CASSPSDGVSGNTIYF
>TRBJ2-4|13|TRBD2|.|TRBV6-2/TRBV6-3
TGTGCCAGCAGCCTAGCGGGGTCGGGCATTCAGTACTTC
CASSLAGSGIQYF
>TRBJ1-1|15|.|once|TRBV10-3
TGTGCCATCAGTTCCGACAGGACCCCGAACACTGAAGCTTTCTTT
CAISSDRTPNTEAFF
>TRBJ2-1|17|.|.|TRBV19
TGTGCCAGTAGTATAGAGGGGACTTTCGGTCTCTACAATGAGCAGTTCTTC
CASSIEGTFGLYNEQFF
>TRBJ1-1|16|TRBD1|.|TRBV19
TGTGCCAGTAGTGATACCGGGACAGGGATTAGGGCTGAAGCTTTCTTT
CASSDTGTGIRAEAFF
>TRBJ1-4|14|.|.|TRBV19
TGTGCCAGTAGTTTCCCCGGTCGGGGGGAAAAACTGTTTTTT
CASSFPGRGEKLFF
>TRBJ2-7|16|TRBD2|once|TRBV3-1/TRBV3-2
TGTGCCAGCAGCCAAGGAAAGGTGGCGGGGGTCGACGAGCAGTACTTC
CASSQGKVAGVDEQYF
>TRBJ2-7|16|TRBD1|.|TRBV5-1
TGCGCCAGCAGCTTGGCTGGACAGGGGGCGGTAAGCGAGCAGTACTTC
CASSLAGQGAVSEQYF
>TRBJ2-1|13|TRBD2|.|TRBV29-1
TGCAGCGTTGTGCTAGCGGGACTGCATGAGCAGTTCTTC
CSVVLAGLHEQFF